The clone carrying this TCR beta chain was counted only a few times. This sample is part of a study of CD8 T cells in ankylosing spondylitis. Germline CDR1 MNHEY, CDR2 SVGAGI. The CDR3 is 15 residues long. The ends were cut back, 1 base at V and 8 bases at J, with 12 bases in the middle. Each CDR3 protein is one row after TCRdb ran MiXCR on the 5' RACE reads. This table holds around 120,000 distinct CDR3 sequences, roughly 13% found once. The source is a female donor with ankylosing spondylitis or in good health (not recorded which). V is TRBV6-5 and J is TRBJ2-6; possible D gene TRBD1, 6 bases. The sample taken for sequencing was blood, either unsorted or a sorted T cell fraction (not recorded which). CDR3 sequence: CASSYFGTSPNVLTF. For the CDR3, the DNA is TGTGCCAGCAGTTACTTTGGGACAAGCCCCAACGTCCTGACTTTC.